Listed below are T cell receptor beta chains from one sample, sequenced in a study of cytomegalovirus exposure and HLA in healthy donors. Clones were sequenced by immunoSEQ multiplex PCR, and TCRdb holds only the in-frame ones, with some missing. The sample includes fewer than 150,000 clones, about 86% seen only once; the top ten take 7.9%. The sequenced sample consisted of PBMCs. The receptors here all came from a woman aged 18-30 years in good health and CMV-seropositive. The CDR3 runs from the conserved cysteine through the conserved F or W. Fields, in order: J gene, V gene, D gene, CDR3 DNA, CDR3 protein. The D gene is left open where the match is weak.

TRBJ2-5 | TRBV25-1 | . | TGTGCCAGCAGTGAATTGGGGGGACGGCAAGAGACCCAGTACTTC | CASSELGGRQETQYF
TRBJ2-1 | TRBV7-3 | TRBD2 | TGTGCCAGCAGCGTCACTAGCGGGATAACCTACAATGAGCAGTTCTTC | CASSVTSGITYNEQFF
TRBJ2-3 | TRBV6-1 | TRBD2 | TGTGCCAGCAGTGGACTAGCGGGAGGGCCAGATACGCAGTATTTT | CASSGLAGGPDTQYF
TRBJ2-7 | TRBV27 | TRBD2 | TGTGCCAGCAGACCCCGAGCGGGGGCACCCTCCTACGAGCAGTACTTC | CASRPRAGAPSYEQYF
TRBJ1-4 | TRBV4-3 | TRBD1 | TGCGCCAGCAGCCACACACAGGGGGGGATAGCAACTAATGAAAAACTGTTTTTT | CASSHTQGGIATNEKLFF
TRBJ1-4 | TRBV5-6 | TRBD1 | TGTGCCAGCAGCTTGGGACAGGGGGACGGAACTAATGAAAAACTGTTTTTT | CASSLGQGDGTNEKLFF
TRBJ1-2 | TRBV6-6 | . | TGTGCCAGCAGTTACTCTTCTGGGCCTGGGCATGGCTACACCTTC | CASSYSSGPGHGYTF
TRBJ2-1 | TRBV7-6 | . | TGTGCCAGCAGCTACAGGGAAAGCTCCTACAATGAGCAGTTCTTC | CASSYRESSYNEQFF
TRBJ1-1 | TRBV6-6 | TRBD1 | TGTGCCAGCAGTGACAGGGATGAAGCTTTCTTT | CASSDRDEAFF
TRBJ1-2 | TRBV6-6 | . | TGTGCCAGCAGTTACTCGTCAGGGACAAATCGCTATGGCTACACCTTC | CASSYSSGTNRYGYTF
TRBJ1-1 | TRBV6-1 | . | TGTGCCAGCAAATCGACAGTGAACACTGAAGCTTTCTTT | CASKSTVNTEAFF
TRBJ1-1 | TRBV4-3 | TRBD1 | TGCGCCAGCAGCCAAGAGACAGGGGCTGAAGCTTTCTTT | CASSQETGAEAFF
TRBJ2-3 | TRBV5-1 | . | TGCGCCAGCAGCTTGGTAGGGGTAGGGGAAGATACGCAGTATTTT | CASSLVGVGEDTQYF
TRBJ1-1 | TRBV7-3 | . | TGTGCCAGCAGCTTAACAGGGGGAGACACTGAAGCTTTCTTT | CASSLTGGDTEAFF
TRBJ1-2 | TRBV12-2 | . | TGTGCAAGTCGCTTAGCCAGTGACAGCCCCTATGGCTACACCTTC | CASRLASDSPYGYTF
TRBJ2-2 | TRBV11-3 | TRBD1 | TGTGCCAGCAGCTTGGGGCAGGGGGCGAACACCGGGGAGCTGTTTTTT | CASSLGQGANTGELFF
TRBJ2-7 | TRBV11-1 | . | TGTGCCAGCAGCTCCGGGACTCTCTACGAGCAGTACTTC | CASSSGTLYEQYF